The 22 T cell receptor beta chains below all came from one sample that was sequenced in a study of blood T cell repertoires in COVID-19. The data were produced by immunoSEQ multiplex PCR, yet TCRdb's version contains in-frame clones alone and is incomplete. This repertoire shows about 140,000 clones, 90% found once; its top ten account for 11%. Material for sequencing was peripheral blood. The origin of the receptors is a woman aged 80 or older with acute or convalescent COVID-19.

This chain links TRBV6-5 with TRBJ2-7; 7 nucleotides align to TRBD2. V lost 2 bases and J lost 5; bases outside the gene matches: 12. Germline-derived CDR1 and CDR2 are MNHEY and SVGAGI. This CDR3 has 16 residues. The CDR3 protein is CASSYRGGGGFDEQYF. CDR3 nucleotides: TGTGCCAGCAGTTACCGTGGGGGGGGAGGGTTTGACGAGCAGTACTTC.

The chain recombines TRBV30 with TRBJ2-1; 9 bases line up with TRBD2. Germline values: CDR1 GTSNPN, CDR2 SVGIG (reference sequence). The CDR3 has 15 amino acids. The V gene end was trimmed by 0 bases and the J gene end by 3 bases; junction bases not matched to a gene: 3. This chain's CDR3 is CAWSVLAGVYNEQFF. The DNA of the CDR3 is TGTGCCTGGAGTGTATTAGCGGGGGTCTACAATGAGCAGTTCTTC.

The chain combines TRBV18 with TRBJ1-2; TRBD1 matches 9 bases. CDR1 is KGHSH and CDR2 is LQKENI in the germline V gene. This CDR3 is built from 13 residues. Trimming took 3 bases from V and 13 from J; bases not matched to a gene: 9. The CDR3 here is CASSPRQGDTSTF. The CDR3, as DNA: TGTGCCAGCTCACCGAGACAGGGGGATACATCCACCTTC.

The chain combines TRBV7-2 with TRBJ2-2; D is possibly TRBD2 (6 bases). Trimming shortened V by 4 bases and J by 2 bases, and 8 bases separated the two germline ends. CDR1 and CDR2 from the germline V gene are SGHTA and FQGNSA. This CDR3 contains 14 residues. CDR3 coding DNA: TGTGCCAGCAGCTCCGGGACTAACACCGGGGAGCTGTTTTTT. It translates to CASSSGTNTGELFF.

This clone showed up just once. The chain is built from TRBV19 and TRBJ1-5; D is possibly TRBD1 (5 bases). Trimming removed 3 bases at V and 10 bases at J, with 19 bases between. The CDR3 has 15 amino acids. Germline CDR1 and CDR2: LNHDA and SQIVND (reference sequence). CDR3 residues: CASSIRQGEGSPQHF. The DNA for the CDR3 is TGTGCCAGTAGTATTAGGCAGGGTGAAGGGTCTCCCCAGCATTTT. The entire variable domain, with the rest obtained from reference TRBV19 and TRBJ1-5, is as follows: DGGITQSPKYLFRKEGQNVTLSCEQNLNHDAMYWYRQDPGQGLRLIYYSQIVNDFQKGDIAEGYSVSREKKESFPLTVTSAQKNPTAFYLCASSIRQGEGSPQHFGDGTRLSIL.

The chain combines TRBV18 with TRBJ2-1; D perhaps matches TRBD1 (5 bases). The CDR3 loop spans 13 amino acids. Deletions cut 0 bases from V and 7 bases from J, with 7 bases between. The germline gives CDR1 KGHSH, CDR2 LQKENI. The CDR3, as DNA: TGTGCCAGCTCACCACCTCGACAGAATGAGCAGTTCTTC. Residues: CASSPPRQNEQFF.

The chain combines TRBV5-5 with TRBJ1-2; D might be TRBD1 (6 bases). CDR3 length equals 16 residues. Germline V gene lookup returns CDR1 SGHKS and CDR2 YYEKEE (reference sequence). V was shortened by 1 base and J by 3 bases, with 16 bases between the two germline ends. The DNA for the CDR3 is TGTGCCAGCAGCTTGCTCGCAGGGGAGAGTTACTATGGCTACACCTTC. Its protein product is CASSLLAGESYYGYTF. Complete variable domain (other parts from reference TRBV5-5 and TRBJ1-2): DAGVTQSPTHLIKTRGQQVTLRCSPISGHKSVSWYQQVLGQGPQFIFQYYEKEERGRGNFPDRFSARQFPNYSSELNVNALLLGDSALYLCASSLLAGESYYGYTFGSGTRLTVV.

Points on this clone: The sample holds other DNA sequences that translate to the same CDR3. This chain links TRBV19 with TRBJ1-1; D is unclear. V lost 5 bases and J lost 1, with 8 bases in between. The CDR3 is made up of 13 amino acids. CDR1 is LNHDA and CDR2 is SQIVND in the germline V gene (reference sequence). CDR3 bases: TGTGCCAGTAGTTATCGGGAGAACACTGAAGCTTTCTTT. It encodes CASSYRENTEAFF.

The chain uses TRBV9 and TRBJ1-2; TRBD1 matches 7 bases. The V gene's germline CDR1 is SGDLS and CDR2 YYNGEE. V was pared by 0 bases and J by 7 bases, with 6 bases of the junction left unmatched. This CDR3 region has 14 residues. This CDR3 is CASSVARDSGGYTF. The CDR3 DNA is TGTGCCAGCAGCGTAGCCCGGGACAGCGGTGGCTACACCTTC.

V and J are TRBV9 and TRBJ2-1, with TRBD2 matching 11 bases. This CDR3 is built from 16 residues. Trimming cost V 4 bases and J 7 bases; bases outside gene matches: 10. Germline CDR1 and CDR2: SGDLS and YYNGEE. CDR3 residues: CASSQFGTSGSNEQFF. In DNA form, the CDR3 reads TGTGCCAGCAGCCAATTCGGGACTAGCGGTAGTAATGAGCAGTTCTTC.

The V call is TRBV6-5, the J call TRBJ1-2; D unclear. CDR3 size: 15 residues. CDR1 MNHEY and CDR2 SVGAGI come from the germline V gene. With 0 bases removed from V and 0 bases from J, the gap between germline ends came to 8 bases. CDR3 nucleotide sequence: TGTGCCAGCAGTTACTCCTACCTCTCTAACTATGGCTACACCTTC. Translating gives CASSYSYLSNYGYTF.

V gene TRBV12-5 combines with J gene TRBJ1-1; unclear D gene. Trimming took 4 bases from V and 1 from J, leaving 16 bases between them. Germline CDR1 reads LGHNT; CDR2 reads FRNRAP. The CDR3 has 16 residues. The chain's CDR3 is CASGSSPYSRNTEAFF. Written as DNA, the CDR3 is TGTGCTAGTGGTTCTTCCCCCTACAGTAGGAACACTGAAGCTTTCTTT.

The chain has TRBV5-1 and TRBJ1-1; 7 bases map to TRBD1. J lost 3 bases, V lost 0 bases, and 8 bases had no gene match. Germline V gives CDR1 SGHRS, CDR2 YFSETQ. The CDR3 covers 16 residues. The CDR3 is CASSLAQGDWHTEAFF. In DNA, the CDR3 is TGCGCCAGCAGCTTGGCTCAGGGGGATTGGCACACTGAAGCTTTCTTT.

This clone was recorded only once. V usage is TRBV7-3 and J usage is TRBJ2-2, with D maybe TRBD2 (5 bases). The length of the CDR3 is 15 residues. CDR1 is SGHTA and CDR2 is FQGTGA in the germline V gene. The V and J ends lost 4 bases and 7 bases respectively, with 16 bases between them. The chain's CDR3 is CASSSLERTSGELFF. The CDR3 DNA reads TGTGCCAGCAGCTCCCTGGAGCGGACGAGCGGGGAGCTGTTTTTT. Full variable domain (remainder filled in from reference TRBV7-3 and TRBJ2-2): GAGVSQTPSNKVTEKGKYVELRCDPISGHTALYWYRQSLGQGPEFLIYFQGTGAADDSGLPNDRFFAVRPEGSVSTLKIQRTERGDSAVYLCASSSLERTSGELFFGEGSRLTVL.

The genes are TRBV4-1 and TRBJ1-4; D is undetermined. Germline loops: CDR1 MGHRA, CDR2 YSYEKL. The CDR3 loop spans 16 amino acids. The V end lost 0 bases, the J end lost 7 bases, and 15 bases lay between the germline ends. In nucleotides, the CDR3 is TGCGCCAGCAGCCAAGATACCGCAGCGGGCGGTGAAAAACTGTTTTTT. Its protein is CASSQDTAAGGEKLFF.

The genes are TRBV9 and TRBJ1-3; 7 bases align to TRBD1. J was trimmed by 0 bases and V by 4 bases; bases with no gene match: 7. CDR1 is SGDLS and CDR2 is YYNGEE in the germline V gene. The CDR3 runs 16 residues. The DNA for the CDR3 is TGTGCCAGCAGCCGGGACAGACAGAGCTCTGGAAACACCATATATTTT. This sequence encodes CASSRDRQSSGNTIYF.

This sequence joins TRBV10-1 and TRBJ2-7; TRBD2 aligns across 9 bases. Germline values: CDR1 WNHNN, CDR2 SYGVQD (reference sequence). The CDR3 is made up of 13 amino acids. J lost 6 bases, V lost 8 bases, and 8 bases had no gene match. CDR3 sequence: CASSKASGIEQYF. The CDR3 DNA follows: TGCGCCAGCTCGAAGGCTAGCGGGATCGAGCAGTACTTC.

The V and J genes are TRBV30 and TRBJ2-3, with 10 bases aligning to TRBD2. CDR1 GTSNPN and CDR2 SVGIG come from the germline V gene (reference sequence). V lost 0 bases, J lost 3 bases, and 6 bases stayed unmatched. This CDR3 contains 16 residues. DNA for the CDR3: TGTGCCTGGAGTGTAGAAGCGGGGGGGCGGACAGATACGCAGTATTTT. It translates to CAWSVEAGGRTDTQYF.

A single count supports this clone. The chain joins TRBV11-2 to TRBJ2-1; TRBD2 agrees at 10 bases. Losses at the gene ends were 0 bases for V and 2 bases for J; bases not matched to a gene: 7. CDR3 length: 18 amino acids. The germline V gene encodes CDR1 SGHAT and CDR2 FQNNGV. CDR3 amino acids: CASSLDRGSGGAYNEQFF. In DNA form, the CDR3 reads TGTGCCAGCAGCTTAGATCGAGGGAGCGGGGGGGCCTACAATGAGCAGTTCTTC.

The DNA for the CDR3 is TGCAGCGTTGATGTCGGGGGGGCCTCAAATGAGCAGTTCTTC. It yields the protein CSVDVGGASNEQFF. The chain uses TRBV29-1 and TRBJ2-1; TRBD2 matches at 8 bases. Germline values: CDR1 SQVTM, CDR2 ANQGSEA. V shed 3 bases and J 7 bases; nucleotides not matched to a gene: 8. The CDR3 sequence is 14 residues long.

This rearrangement joins TRBV6-5 to TRBJ1-1, with D maybe TRBD1 (5 bases). CDR1 is MNHEY and CDR2 is SVGAGI in the germline V gene. The V end was cut by 8 bases, the J end by 0 bases, with 10 bases between. CDR3 length equals 13 residues. CDR3 protein: CASGQQLNTEAFF. Here the CDR3 DNA reads TGTGCCAGCGGACAACAGCTGAACACTGAAGCTTTCTTT.

This clone was seen once. The chain employs TRBV30 and TRBJ1-5; no clear D gene. Trimming pared 3 bases from V and 1 base from J, leaving 7 bases between. Germline CDR1 and CDR2: GTSNPN and SVGIG (reference sequence). There are 13 residues in the CDR3. CDR3 amino acids: CAWSPASNQPQHF. The CDR3 nucleotides read TGTGCCTGGAGCCCAGCGAGCAATCAGCCCCAGCATTTT.